This passage covers 31 T cell receptor beta chains from one sample sequenced in a study of response to subunit inactivated influenza vaccine. TCRdb reanalysed the RT-PCR reads using MiXCR and keeps one entry per CDR3 protein. The repertoire holds hundreds of thousands of distinct CDR3 sequences, with 15% to 20% as singletons. The sample here was PBMCs from blood, taken approximately 5 days after vaccination. The receptors derive from a middle-aged man who received an inactivated influenza vaccine.

This clonotype showed up many times. The chain carries TRBV20-1 and TRBJ2-5; weak D call: TRBD2 (7 bases). CDR3 size: 15 residues. V was pared by 4 bases and J by 5 bases, with 20 bases between. Germline lookup yields CDR1 DFQATT and CDR2 SNEGSKA (reference sequence). CDR3 nucleotide sequence: TGCAGTGCTACAGTCTTAGGGGGGGCCCGGGAGACCCAGTACTTC. It codes for CSATVLGGARETQYF.

The chain has TRBV20-1 and TRBJ2-3; 10 bases map to TRBD2. This CDR3 comprises 16 residues. The germline V gene encodes CDR1 DFQATT and CDR2 SNEGSKA (reference sequence). V shed 5 bases, J shed 1 base, and the junction held 9 bases outside the gene matches. This chain's CDR3 is CSAAIAGGRRTDTQYF. CDR3 coding DNA: TGCAGTGCTGCGATAGCGGGGGGTCGGCGCACAGATACGCAGTATTTT.

This chain uses TRBV7-9 with TRBJ2-2, with 12 nucleotides matching TRBD2. The CDR3 covers 17 residues. Unmatched junction bases numbered 8, after V lost 5 bases and J lost 4 bases. Looked up from germline, CDR1 is SEHNR and CDR2 is FQNEAQ (reference sequence). CDR3 sequence reads: CASSLRTSGTLTGELFF. Written as DNA, the CDR3 is TGTGCCAGCAGCCTACGGACTAGCGGGACCCTCACCGGGGAGCTGTTTTTT.

This clonotype turned up a few times. The rearrangement joins TRBV7-9 to TRBJ1-1; D is possibly TRBD1 (6 bases). There are 11 residues in the CDR3. V shed 5 bases and J shed 11 bases, with 12 bases lying between them. CDR1 is SEHNR, CDR2 FQNEAQ, per germline (reference sequence). The chain's CDR3 is CASSTGFGAFF. The CDR3 bases are TGTGCCAGCAGCACAGGGTTTGGCGCTTTCTTT.

This clonotype was recorded a few times. This chain links TRBV7-8 with TRBJ2-7; 10 nucleotides line up with TRBD2. V was pared by 5 bases and J by 6 bases, with 7 bases of the junction left unmatched. CDR1 and CDR2 from the germline V gene are SGHVS and FQNEAQ. This CDR3 spans 14 amino acids. The CDR3 DNA is TGTGCCAGCAGCCAGTTAGCGGGAGGAGGCGAGCAGTACTTC. Residues: CASSQLAGGGEQYF.

The chain recombines TRBV5-1 with TRBJ2-3; 7 nucleotides agree with TRBD1. Germline V gene lookup returns CDR1 SGHRS and CDR2 YFSETQ. Losses at the gene ends were 3 bases for V and 3 bases for J; bases not matched to a gene: 10. The CDR3 consists of 16 residues. CDR3 region: CASSYIQGIGTDTQYF. The CDR3 region has the DNA TGCGCCAGCAGCTACATACAGGGGATCGGTACAGATACGCAGTATTTT.

This chain joins TRBV11-2 and TRBJ2-1, with 13 bases matching TRBD2. J lost 5 bases, V lost 6 bases, and 7 bases had no gene match. The CDR3 is 16 residues long. Germline values: CDR1 SGHAT, CDR2 FQNNGV. In DNA form, the CDR3 reads TGTGCCAGCAGATTCCCGGGACTAGCGGGACACAATGAGCAGTTCTTC. This encodes CASRFPGLAGHNEQFF.

Concerning this clonotype itself: Germline and junction disagree at one end, which may indicate a read error. The chain employs TRBV10-3 and TRBJ2-5; a possible D gene is TRBD1 (5 bases). This CDR3 region has 13 residues. The germline V gene encodes CDR1 ENHRY and CDR2 SYGVKD. The DNA for the CDR3 is TGTGCCACCCGGACACTTTTACAAGCGACCCAGTACTTC. The encoded protein is CATRTLLQATQYF.

Details on this clonotype: One base away lies a much larger clone, so this may be a sequencing read error. V and J are TRBV3-1 and TRBJ2-5; D uncertain. Germline CDR1 and CDR2: LGHDT and YNNKEL (reference sequence). The CDR3 length is 12 residues. Trimming left V 3 bases short and J 2 bases short, with 4 bases between. Written as DNA, the CDR3 is TGTGCCAGCAGCCAGATACAAGAGACCCAGTACTTC. As protein: CASSQIQETQYF.

In this sample, this clonotype turned up a few times. The chain has TRBV24-1 and TRBJ2-3, with 7 bases identical to TRBD2. The CDR3 runs 19 residues. Germline V gives CDR1 KGHDR, CDR2 SFDVKD. V shed 1 base and J 6 bases; nucleotides not matched to a gene: 18. As DNA, the CDR3 is TGTGCCACCAGTGATTTTGGTTGGGCTAGCGGACAACCTGGCGATACGCAGTATTTT. It yields the protein CATSDFGWASGQPGDTQYF.

This clonotype has more than one count but fewer than ten. The chain joins TRBV2 to TRBJ2-6, with 15 bases identical to TRBD2. Looked up from germline, CDR1 is SNHLY and CDR2 is FYNNEI. V lost 2 bases, J lost 0 bases, and 5 bases stayed unmatched. This CDR3 region has 20 residues. The CDR3 nucleotides read TGTGCCAGCAGTGAATACGGACTAGCGGGGGGGTACTCTGGGGCCAACGTCCTGACTTTC. Translated, it gives CASSEYGLAGGYSGANVLTF.

DNA for the CDR3: TGCAGTGCTAGCTCGCCGGGACTAGCGGGAATTCTCCACGAGCAGTACTTC. As protein: CSASSPGLAGILHEQYF. The chain couples TRBV20-1 to TRBJ2-7; 13 nucleotides agree with TRBD2. The CDR3 is made up of 17 amino acids. From germline, CDR1 is DFQATT and CDR2 SNEGSKA (reference sequence). V trimming: 3 bases; J trimming: 5 bases; junction bases outside the gene matches: 13.

The chain is built from TRBV12-3 or TRBV12-4 and TRBJ2-1, with 8 nucleotides matching TRBD2. V dropped 5 bases and J dropped 10; count of bases not matched to a gene: 13. This CDR3 is built from 15 residues. The CDR3 DNA reads as TGTGCCAGCAGTATCTTTACGGGGGGGCTACACGAGCAGTTCTTC. Translating it yields CASSIFTGGLHEQFF.

The J gene is TRBJ2-7, the V gene TRBV20-1; a possible D gene is TRBD1 (6 bases). Germline V gives CDR1 DFQATT, CDR2 SNEGSKA (reference sequence). This CDR3 spans 13 amino acids. Trimming pared 3 bases from V and 3 bases from J, leaving 12 bases between. The CDR3 nucleotides read TGCAGTGCTAGTCAAACAGGGCTCTACGAGCAGTACTTC. Translating gives CSASQTGLYEQYF.

This clonotype was detected a few times. The chain is built from TRBV25-1 and TRBJ2-7, with 10 bases identical to TRBD1. The junction had 5 bases not matched to a gene; V was cut back by 10 bases and J by 2 bases. The CDR3 covers 13 residues. Germline V gene sequence: CDR1 MGHDK, CDR2 SYGVNS. CDR3 sequence (DNA): TGTGCCACCCCGGGACAGGGGCCCTACGAGCAGTACTTC. This translates into CATPGQGPYEQYF.

The chain is built from TRBV20-1 and TRBJ2-1, with 8 bases aligning to TRBD1. The germline CDR1 and CDR2 sequences are DFQATT and SNEGSKA (reference sequence). V shed 8 bases and J 4 bases; nucleotides not matched to a gene: 7. There are 13 residues in the CDR3. Written as DNA, the CDR3 is TGCAGTACTGGCCGGGACAGGTACAATGAGCAGTTCTTC. Its protein product is CSTGRDRYNEQFF.

This rearrangement joins TRBV10-3 to TRBJ2-1, with TRBD1 matching over 11 bases. There are 14 residues in the CDR3. CDR1 is ENHRY, CDR2 SYGVKD, per germline. V lost 5 bases to trimming and J lost 6 bases; unmatched junction nucleotides: 3. CDR3 nucleotide sequence: TGTGCCATCAGTATCGGGACAGGGGGCAATGAGCAGTTCTTC. As protein: CAISIGTGGNEQFF.

This clonotype was counted only a few times. V is TRBV29-1 and J is TRBJ2-5, with a possible D match to TRBD1 (6 bases). The ends were cut back, 6 bases at V and 5 bases at J, with 16 bases in the middle. Germline V gives CDR1 SQVTM, CDR2 ANQGSEA. There are 13 residues in the CDR3. DNA for the CDR3: TGCAGCGTAAGCAGGGGAACCGGGGAGACCCAGTACTTC. It specifies CSVSRGTGETQYF.

This chain joins TRBV18 and TRBJ2-7; a weak D match, TRBD2 (5 bases). With 3 bases removed from V and 2 bases from J, the gap between germline ends came to 11 bases. Looked up from germline, CDR1 is KGHSH and CDR2 is LQKENI. The CDR3 totals 14 residues. CDR3 residues: CASSPGVFPYEQYF. The CDR3 nucleotides read TGTGCCAGCTCACCCGGGGTCTTCCCCTACGAGCAGTACTTC.

This clonotype came up a few times. This chain joins TRBV12-3 or TRBV12-4 and TRBJ1-1, with D perhaps matching TRBD1 (5 bases). The CDR3 spans 12 residues. V was cut by 2 bases and J by 10 bases, with 11 bases left in between. This CDR3 is CASSLSAGRAFF. The CDR3 DNA reads TGTGCCAGCAGTTTATCTGCGGGGCGAGCTTTCTTT.

This clonotype was observed many times. V gene TRBV25-1 combines with J gene TRBJ1-4, with D perhaps TRBD1 (5 bases). The V and J ends lost 4 bases and 4 bases respectively, with 13 bases between them. The CDR3 sequence is 15 residues long. Germline assignment: CDR1 MGHDK and CDR2 SYGVNS. This CDR3 is CASSVPGRDNEKLFF. CDR3 bases: TGTGCCAGCAGTGTCCCGGGACGGGATAATGAAAAACTGTTTTTT.

This clonotype came up a few times. The chain has TRBV25-1 and TRBJ2-7; 7 bases align to TRBD1. Looked up from germline, CDR1 is MGHDK and CDR2 is SYGVNS. This CDR3 comprises 16 residues. Losses at the gene ends were 2 bases for V and 7 bases for J; bases not matched to a gene: 14. The CDR3 region is CASSETPGGNLREQYF. The DNA for the CDR3 is TGTGCCAGCAGTGAAACACCAGGGGGTAACCTACGAGAGCAGTACTTC.

This clonotype was detected a few times. This chain joins TRBV20-1 and TRBJ1-1; D is undetermined. The CDR3 is 18 amino acids. The germline V gene has CDR1 DFQATT and CDR2 SNEGSKA (reference sequence). V was cut by 0 bases and J by 1 base, with 21 bases left in between. CDR3 sequence reads: CSARDSDRALAANTEAFF. CDR3 nucleotide sequence: TGCAGTGCTAGAGATAGCGACCGGGCCCTCGCAGCGAACACTGAAGCTTTCTTT.

The CDR3 loop reads CASSPGLYQGYEQYF. In DNA, the CDR3 is TGTGCCAGCAGCCCGGGACTCTACCAGGGGTACGAGCAGTACTTC. The rearrangement joins TRBV7-2 to TRBJ2-7; D possibly matches TRBD1 or TRBD2 (6 bases each). Germline V gives CDR1 SGHTA, CDR2 FQGNSA. The CDR3 contains 15 residues. Trimming took 5 bases from V and 4 from J, leaving 18 bases between them.

This chain joins TRBV5-4 and TRBJ2-6; D is unresolved. Looked up from germline, CDR1 is SGHNT and CDR2 is YYREEE (reference sequence). This CDR3 spans 15 amino acids. Trimming cost V 7 bases and J 1 base, with 12 bases left between them. In DNA, the CDR3 is TGTGCCAGCCACCCGATCGGGTCTGGGGCCAACGTCCTGACTTTC. Protein: CASHPIGSGANVLTF. Full variable domain (remainder filled in from reference TRBV5-4 and TRBJ2-6): ETGVTQSPTHLIKTRGQQVTLRCSSQSGHNTVSWYQQALGQGPQFIFQYYREEENGRGNFPPRFSGLQFPNYSSELNVNALELDDSALYLCASHPIGSGANVLTFGAGSRLTVL.

This clonotype has more than one count but fewer than ten. This chain connects TRBV28 to TRBJ2-5; D may be TRBD1 (5 bases). CDR1 and CDR2 from the germline V gene are MDHEN and SYDVKM. V lost 6 bases and J 5 bases, leaving 16 bases between the germline ends. This CDR3 region has 14 residues. In DNA form, the CDR3 reads TGTGCCAGCAGAAGGACAATCCGTTGGGAGACCCAGTACTTC. It specifies CASRRTIRWETQYF.

The sample holds a few counts of this clonotype. V usage is TRBV20-1 and J usage is TRBJ2-1, with 7 bases aligning to TRBD2. Germline lookup yields CDR1 DFQATT and CDR2 SNEGSKA (reference sequence). V lost 2 bases and J lost 7; bases outside the gene matches: 17. The CDR3 is 17 amino acids. CDR3 sequence (DNA): TGCAGTGCTAGACCACACCGGGGGAAGCGGGATCGGAATGAGCAGTTCTTC. Encoded protein: CSARPHRGKRDRNEQFF.

This clonotype was counted at least ten times. This chain uses TRBV7-2 with TRBJ2-3, with 9 nucleotides matching TRBD2. Germline trimming cut 3 bases from V and 3 bases from J; bases unmatched to any gene: 10. Germline-derived CDR1 and CDR2 are SGHTA and FQGNSA. This CDR3 is built from 17 residues. The CDR3 protein is CASSFSVSGSGTDTQYF. CDR3 coding DNA: TGTGCCAGCAGCTTTAGCGTTAGCGGGAGTGGGACAGATACGCAGTATTTT.

This rearrangement joins TRBV5-1 to TRBJ1-2, with a possible D match to TRBD1 (6 bases). In germline, CDR1 is SGHRS, CDR2 YFSETQ. The V end was cut by 4 bases, the J end by 7 bases, with 17 bases between. This CDR3 region has 14 residues. The CDR3 sequence: CASSPGSRGRGYTF. As DNA, the CDR3 is TGCGCCAGCAGCCCGGGGTCCAGGGGCCGTGGCTACACCTTC.

This clonotype was picked up a small number of times. CDR3 region: CASSVDEGSYEQYF. The CDR3 nucleotides are TGTGCCAGCAGCGTAGACGAAGGCTCCTACGAGCAGTACTTC. The chain recombines TRBV9 with TRBJ2-7; D remains ambiguous. V lost 0 bases and J 0 bases, leaving 7 bases between the germline ends. The CDR3 runs to 14 residues. The germline V gene has CDR1 SGDLS and CDR2 YYNGEE.

The chain uses TRBV4-3 and TRBJ1-2; D gene ambiguous. Trimming cost V 0 bases and J 7 bases, with 12 bases left between them. The CDR3 consists of 14 residues. CDR1 is LGHNA and CDR2 is YSLEER in the germline V gene. The CDR3 protein is CASSQDSRVSGYTF. CDR3 bases: TGCGCCAGCAGCCAAGATTCGAGGGTTAGTGGCTACACCTTC.